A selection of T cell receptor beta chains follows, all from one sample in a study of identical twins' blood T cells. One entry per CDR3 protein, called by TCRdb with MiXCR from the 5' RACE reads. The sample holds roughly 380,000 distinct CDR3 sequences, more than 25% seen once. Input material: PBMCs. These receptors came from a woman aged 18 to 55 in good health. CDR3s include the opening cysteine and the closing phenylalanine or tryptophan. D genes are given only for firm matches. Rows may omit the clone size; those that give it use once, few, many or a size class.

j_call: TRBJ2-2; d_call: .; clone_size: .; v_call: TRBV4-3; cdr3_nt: TGCGCCAGCAGCCAACTAGCGCGCACCGGGGAGCTGTTTTTT; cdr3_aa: CASSQLARTGELFF
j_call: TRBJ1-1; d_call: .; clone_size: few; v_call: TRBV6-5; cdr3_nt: TGTGCCAGCAGTTACGGTAGGGGGGGGAACACTGAAGCTTTCTTT; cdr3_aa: CASSYGRGGNTEAFF
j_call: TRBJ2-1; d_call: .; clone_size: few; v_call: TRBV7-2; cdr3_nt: TGTGCCAGCAACCCGCACCCTTCCTACAATGAGCAGTTCTTC; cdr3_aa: CASNPHPSYNEQFF
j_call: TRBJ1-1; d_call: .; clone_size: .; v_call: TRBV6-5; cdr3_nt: TGTTCCAGCAGCATGTTATGGGGAGGTGAAGCTTTCTTT; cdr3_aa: CSSSMLWGGEAFF
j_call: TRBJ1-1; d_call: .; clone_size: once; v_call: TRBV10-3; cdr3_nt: TGTGCCACTCTTCCCCGGCACAGCACTGAAGCTTTCTTT; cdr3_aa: CATLPRHSTEAFF
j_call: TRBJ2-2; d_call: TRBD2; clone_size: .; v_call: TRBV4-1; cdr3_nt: TGCGCCAGTGGGACTAGCGTCTCGAACACCGGGGAGCTGTTTTTT; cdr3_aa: CASGTSVSNTGELFF
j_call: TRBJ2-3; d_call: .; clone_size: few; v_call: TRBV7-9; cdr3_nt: TGTGCCAGCAGCTTAGCAGCCAATACGCAGTATTTT; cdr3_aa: CASSLAANTQYF
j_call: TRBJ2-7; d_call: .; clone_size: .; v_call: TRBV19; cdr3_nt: TGTGCCAGTAGTATCGATAGGGGCCGCGAGCAGTACTTC; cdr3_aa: CASSIDRGREQYF
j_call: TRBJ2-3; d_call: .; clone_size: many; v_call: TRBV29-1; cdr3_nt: TGCAGCGTTGACGCGGGGGCCCTCACAGATACGCAGTATTTT; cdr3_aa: CSVDAGALTDTQYF
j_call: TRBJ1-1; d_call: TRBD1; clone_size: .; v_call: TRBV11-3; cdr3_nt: TGTGCCAGCAGCCCTATGCCGGGACAGAGTCCCTCCTTT; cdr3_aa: CASSPMPGQSPSF
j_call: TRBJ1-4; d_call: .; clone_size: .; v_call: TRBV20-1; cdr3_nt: TGCAGTGTGCGCCCAGGGAATGAAAAACTGTTTTTT; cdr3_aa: CSVRPGNEKLFF
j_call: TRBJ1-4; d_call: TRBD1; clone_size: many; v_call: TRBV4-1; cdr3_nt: TGCGCCAGCAGCCAAGGTTCGAGACAGGGTGAAAAACTGTTTTTT; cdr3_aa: CASSQGSRQGEKLFF
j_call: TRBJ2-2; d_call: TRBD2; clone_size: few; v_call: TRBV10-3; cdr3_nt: TGTGCCATTACGGGACTAGCGGGGACCGGGGAGCTGTTTTTT; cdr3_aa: CAITGLAGTGELFF
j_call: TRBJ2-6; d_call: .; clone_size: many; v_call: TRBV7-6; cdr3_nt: TGTGCCAGCAGCCGCCTGGCCGGGGCCAACGTCCTGACTTTC; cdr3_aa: CASSRLAGANVLTF
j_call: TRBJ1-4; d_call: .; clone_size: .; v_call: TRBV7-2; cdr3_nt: TGTGCCAGCAGCCCGGGTGACACAACTAATGAAAAACTGTTTTTT; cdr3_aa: CASSPGDTTNEKLFF
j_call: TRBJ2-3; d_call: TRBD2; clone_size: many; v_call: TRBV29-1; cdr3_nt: TGCAGCGTTGAAGGCGGGAGAGACACAGATACGCAGTATTTT; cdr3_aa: CSVEGGRDTDTQYF
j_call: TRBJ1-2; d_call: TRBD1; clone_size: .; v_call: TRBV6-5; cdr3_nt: TGTGCCAGCAGTTACTCGAGTATGGGACAGGGTTATGGCTACACCTTC; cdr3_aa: CASSYSSMGQGYGYTF
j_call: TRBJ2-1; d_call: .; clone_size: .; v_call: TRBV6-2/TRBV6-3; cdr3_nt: TGTGCCAGCAGGCCAGGGTTTAGCGGTCTACATGAGCAGTTCTTC; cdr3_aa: CASRPGFSGLHEQFF
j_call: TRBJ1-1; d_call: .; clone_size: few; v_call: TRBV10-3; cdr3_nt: TGTGCCATCAGTGCAGATCAGCCGGGGACTGAAGCTTTCTTT; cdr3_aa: CAISADQPGTEAFF
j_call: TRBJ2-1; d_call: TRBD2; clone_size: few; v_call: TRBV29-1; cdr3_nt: TGCAGCGTTGGGACTAGGAGATACAATGAGCAGTTCTTC; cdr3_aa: CSVGTRRYNEQFF
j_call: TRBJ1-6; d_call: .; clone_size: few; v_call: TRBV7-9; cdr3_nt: TGTGCCAGCAGCTTAGCTGATAGGGGAATTGATAATTCACCCCTCCACTTT; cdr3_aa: CASSLADRGIDNSPLHF
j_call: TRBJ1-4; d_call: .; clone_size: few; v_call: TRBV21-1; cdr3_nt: TGTGCCAGCAGCAAAGGCGACGTAGGGGGGCGTGTGAAAGAAAAACTGTTTTTT; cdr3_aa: CASSKGDVGGRVKEKLFF
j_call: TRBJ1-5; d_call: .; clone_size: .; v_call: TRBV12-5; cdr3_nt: TGTGCTAGTGGTTCCCCTGGTCAGCCCCAGCATTTT; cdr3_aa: CASGSPGQPQHF
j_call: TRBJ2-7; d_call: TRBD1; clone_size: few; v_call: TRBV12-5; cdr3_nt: TGTGCTAGTGTCCTGACAGGGGGCTACGAGCAGTACTTC; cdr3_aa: CASVLTGGYEQYF
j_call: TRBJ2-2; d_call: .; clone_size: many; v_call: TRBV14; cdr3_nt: TGTGCCAGCAGCCTCCCGAAGAGGACCCAGAACACCGGGGAGCTGTTTTTT; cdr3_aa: CASSLPKRTQNTGELFF
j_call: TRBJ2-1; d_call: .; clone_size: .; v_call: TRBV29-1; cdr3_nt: TGCGCGGCCTCGGCCACCTCCTACAATGAGCAGTTCTTC; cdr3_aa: CAASATSYNEQFF
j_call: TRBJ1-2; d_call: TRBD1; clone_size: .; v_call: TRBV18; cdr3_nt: TGTGCCAGCTCACCGGGACAGTCTGGCTACACCTTC; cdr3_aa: CASSPGQSGYTF
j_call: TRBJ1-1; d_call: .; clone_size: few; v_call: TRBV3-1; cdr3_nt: TGTGCCAGCAGCCAAGAAATCCGGAGGAACACTGAAGCTTTCTTT; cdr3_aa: CASSQEIRRNTEAFF